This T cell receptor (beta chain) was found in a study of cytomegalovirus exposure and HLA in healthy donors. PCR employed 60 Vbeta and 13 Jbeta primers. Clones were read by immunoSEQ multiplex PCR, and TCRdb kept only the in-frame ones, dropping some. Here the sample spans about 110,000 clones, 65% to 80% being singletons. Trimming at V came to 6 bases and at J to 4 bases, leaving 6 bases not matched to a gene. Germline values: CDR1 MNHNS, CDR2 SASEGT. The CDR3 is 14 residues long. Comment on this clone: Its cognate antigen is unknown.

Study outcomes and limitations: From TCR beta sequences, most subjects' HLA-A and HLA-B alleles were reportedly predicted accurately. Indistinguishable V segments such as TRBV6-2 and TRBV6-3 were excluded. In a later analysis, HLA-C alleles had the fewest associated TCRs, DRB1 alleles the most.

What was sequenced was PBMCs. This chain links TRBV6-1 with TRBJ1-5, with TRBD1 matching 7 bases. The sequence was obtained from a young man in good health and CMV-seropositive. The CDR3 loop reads CASSRQGGNQPQHF. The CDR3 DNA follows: TGTGCCAGCAGCCGACAGGGTGGAAATCAGCCCCAGCATTTT.